The 18 T cell receptor beta chains below all came from one sample that was sequenced in a study of human T cells and chemical hapten exposure. The time point: patch test 1, 2 weeks after DPC sensitization. The treatment is: therapeutic diphenylcyclopropenone sensitization with weekly scalp DPC. TCRdb itself ran the RACE reads through MiXCR, one entry per CDR3 protein. In the table there are more than 65,000 distinct CDR3 sequences, about 9.3% of which are singletons. The specimen was whole blood, collected in connection with sensitization to the hapten diphenylcyclopropenone (DPC). These receptor sequences come from a woman aged 45-65 years with alopecia areata. Some clones in this sample may be carry-over from other donors' samples.

This clonotype occurred a few times. This rearrangement joins TRBV10-3 to TRBJ2-3; 9 bases are shared with TRBD1. Germline V lookup: CDR1 ENHRY, CDR2 SYGVKD. V trimming: 2 bases; J trimming: 4 bases; junction bases outside the gene matches: 1. The CDR3 extends over 14 amino acids. CDR3 residues: CAISEGQGPDTQYF. The CDR3 DNA sequence: TGTGCCATCAGTGAGGGACAGGGGCCAGATACGCAGTATTTT.

This clonotype showed up just a few times. The V call is TRBV5-1, the J call TRBJ1-5, with a weak D call TRBD1 (5 bases). Germline CDR1 and CDR2: SGHRS and YFSETQ. V lost 1 base, J lost 1 base, and 9 bases lay in between. The CDR3 sequence is 15 residues long. The CDR3 DNA reads TGCGCCAGCAGCTTGAACGGGGGGAGCAATCAGCCCCAGCATTTT. Translation gives CASSLNGGSNQPQHF.

This clonotype was found a few times. This sequence joins TRBV4-1 and TRBJ2-7; perhaps TRBD1 as D (6 bases). Germline CDR1 MGHRA, CDR2 YSYEKL. CDR3 length: 14 residues. The germline V and J ends were trimmed by 5 bases and 3 bases, with 14 bases remaining between them. In DNA, the CDR3 is TGCGCCAGCAGCGAACAGGGTATATTCTACGAGCAGTACTTC. Translation: CASSEQGIFYEQYF.

The J gene is TRBJ1-2, the V gene TRBV3-1, with TRBD1 identical over 8 bases. The CDR3 has 14 residues. Per the germline V gene, CDR1 is LGHDT and CDR2 is YNNKEL (reference sequence). V was clipped by 4 bases and J by 4 bases; unmatched bases: 5. CDR3 sequence reads: CASSPLTGGYGYTF. CDR3 bases: TGTGCCAGCAGCCCCTTAACAGGGGGCTATGGCTACACCTTC. Together with reference TRBV3-1 and TRBJ1-2, the CDR3 gives the full variable domain: DTAVSQTPKYLVTQMGNDKSIKCEQNLGHDTMYWYKQDSKKFLKIMFSYNNKELIINETVPNRFSPKSPDKAHLNLHINSLELGDSAVYFCASSPLTGGYGYTFGSGTRLTVV.

V gene TRBV20-1 combines with J gene TRBJ2-7, with 11 bases that match TRBD2. The CDR3 is 15 residues long. The germline CDR1 and CDR2 sequences are DFQATT and SNEGSKA (reference sequence). V was clipped by 1 base and J by 1 base; unmatched bases: 3. The CDR3 reads CSARGLAGRSYEQYF. The CDR3, as DNA: TGCAGTGCTAGAGGACTAGCGGGAAGATCCTACGAGCAGTACTTC.

This chain links TRBV5-1 with TRBJ2-5; 7 bases align to TRBD2. Germline lookup yields CDR1 SGHRS and CDR2 YFSETQ. V shed 6 bases, J shed 4 bases, and the junction held 9 bases outside the gene matches. This CDR3 is built from 14 residues. This chain's CDR3 is CASTGGSRGETQYF. CDR3 sequence (DNA): TGCGCCAGCACCGGCGGGAGTAGGGGAGAGACCCAGTACTTC.

V and J are TRBV7-6 and TRBJ2-3, with TRBD2 identical over 9 bases. The V and J ends lost 1 base and 4 bases, in that order; junction bases with no gene match: 6. This CDR3 has 16 residues. Germline CDR1 SGHVS, CDR2 FNYEAQ. The CDR3 DNA is TGTGCCAGCAGCTTAGGTGTTGCGGGAGGGGCAGATACGCAGTATTTT. It specifies CASSLGVAGGADTQYF.

V and J are TRBV29-1 and TRBJ1-2; no reliable D call. CDR1 and CDR2 (germline): SQVTM, ANQGSEA. Trimming stripped 7 bases from V and 3 bases from J, with 15 bases between. The CDR3 is made up of 13 amino acids. The CDR3 DNA sequence: TGCAGCGGGCAGGTTGACTCCCACTATGGCTACACCTTC. Its protein product is CSGQVDSHYGYTF.

This clonotype was picked up many times. CDR3 loop: CASSVRDGSYEQYF. The CDR3, as DNA: TGTGCCAGCAGTGTTCGGGACGGGAGTTACGAGCAGTACTTC. This chain links TRBV6-5 with TRBJ2-7; a possible D gene is TRBD2 (6 bases). The CDR3 length is 14 residues. Trimming took 5 bases from V and 4 from J, leaving 15 bases between them. From germline, CDR1 is MNHEY and CDR2 SVGAGI.

The genes are TRBV6-2 or TRBV6-3 and TRBJ2-7; D gene ambiguous. The CDR3 length is 14 residues. Trimming left V 0 bases short and J 2 bases short, with 8 bases between. The germline V gene has CDR1 MNHEY and CDR2 SVGEGT. The CDR3 spells CASSYSGHPYEQYF. For the CDR3, the DNA is TGTGCCAGCAGTTACTCGGGTCATCCCTACGAGCAGTACTTC.

This clonotype was seen a handful of times. CDR3: CASSEQPGTAYEQYF. The CDR3 nucleotides read TGTGCCAGCAGCGAACAGCCCGGGACGGCCTACGAGCAGTACTTC. The rearrangement joins TRBV9 to TRBJ2-7, with D tentatively TRBD1 or TRBD2 (5 bases each). Trimming took off 3 bases at V and 2 bases at J, with 15 bases between the two ends. CDR3 length equals 15 residues. Germline-derived CDR1 and CDR2 are SGDLS and YYNGEE.

The chain employs TRBV7-9 and TRBJ1-2; D possibly corresponds to TRBD1 (5 bases). The CDR3 length is 16 residues. Per germline, CDR1 SEHNR and CDR2 FQNEAQ (reference sequence). V lost 1 base, J lost 0 bases, and 12 bases lay in between. The CDR3 nucleotides read TGTGCCAGCAGCTTAGGGACAATTCAAGCTAACTATGGCTACACCTTC. Protein sequence: CASSLGTIQANYGYTF.

This clonotype was recorded at least ten times. The J gene is TRBJ2-1, the V gene TRBV10-3, with TRBD2 matching over 10 bases. With 4 bases clipped from V and 4 bases from J, the junction kept 22 bases outside the gene matches. The CDR3 contains 21 residues. Per the germline V gene, CDR1 is ENHRY and CDR2 is SYGVKD. CDR3 region: CAISAQPGQQGSSGSYNEQFF. The CDR3, as DNA: TGTGCCATCAGTGCTCAACCGGGACAGCAGGGCTCTAGCGGGAGTTACAATGAGCAGTTCTTC.

The V gene is TRBV11-3, the J gene TRBJ2-1; 11 bases are a match to TRBD2. Looked up from germline, CDR1 is SGHNT and CDR2 is YENEEA. The CDR3 sequence is 15 residues long. Trimming cost V 5 bases and J 4 bases; bases outside gene matches: 4. This CDR3 reads CASSPPSGRYNEQFF. The CDR3 coding sequence is TGTGCCAGCAGCCCCCCTAGCGGGAGGTACAATGAGCAGTTCTTC.

This clonotype was counted a few times. The V gene is TRBV6-2 or TRBV6-3, the J gene TRBJ2-5; D may be TRBD2 (5 bases). The CDR3 is 15 residues long. The germline gives CDR1 MNHEY, CDR2 SVGEGT. V was cut by 6 bases and J by 5 bases, with 19 bases left in between. The CDR3 DNA follows: TGTGCCAGCAGACTCCTTCCCGGGAAGCCGGAGACCCAGTACTTC. This encodes CASRLLPGKPETQYF.

The gene calls are TRBV29-1 and TRBJ2-3; TRBD2 matches 10 bases. The trim removed 5 bases at V and 1 base at J, leaving 9 bases unmatched. Germline V CDR1 and CDR2: SQVTM, ANQGSEA. This CDR3 region has 16 residues. The DNA of the CDR3 is TGCAGCGTTTTCAGCGGGAGGGCCGTCGGCACAGATACGCAGTATTTT. Translated: CSVFSGRAVGTDTQYF.

In this sample, this clonotype turned up a few times. CDR3 bases: TGTGCCAGCAGACGGGACAGGGCTACAGATACGCAGTATTTT. Protein product: CASRRDRATDTQYF. The chain employs TRBV6-6 and TRBJ2-3; 9 positions match TRBD1. CDR1 and CDR2 (germline): MNHNY, SVGAGI (reference sequence). The CDR3 is 14 amino acids. The J segment lost 3 bases and the V segment lost 6 bases, leaving 4 bases of the junction unmatched.

This clonotype showed up just a few times. CDR3 protein: CASSLRLAGTNTGELFF. CDR3 nucleotide sequence: TGTGCCAGCAGCTTAAGGCTAGCGGGCACGAACACCGGGGAGCTGTTTTTT. The chain is built from TRBV5-6 and TRBJ2-2, with 8 bases fitting TRBD2. Per the germline V gene, CDR1 is SGHDT and CDR2 is YYEEEE. This CDR3 is 17 amino acids long. Trimming removed 2 bases from V and 0 bases from J; junction bases left unmatched: 6.